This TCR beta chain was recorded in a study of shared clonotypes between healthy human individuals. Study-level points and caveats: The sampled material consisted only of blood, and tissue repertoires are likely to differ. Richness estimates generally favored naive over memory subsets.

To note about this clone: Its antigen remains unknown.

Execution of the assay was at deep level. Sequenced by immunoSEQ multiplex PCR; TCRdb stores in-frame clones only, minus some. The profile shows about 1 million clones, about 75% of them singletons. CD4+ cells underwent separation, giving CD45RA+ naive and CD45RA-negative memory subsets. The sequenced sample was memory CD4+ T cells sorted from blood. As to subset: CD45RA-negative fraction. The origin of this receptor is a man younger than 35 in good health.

The CDR3 loop is CASSRTGESSGANVLTF. CDR3 in DNA: TGCGCCAGCAGCCGGACAGGGGAGAGCTCTGGGGCCAACGTCCTGACTTTC. This chain joins TRBV5-1 and TRBJ2-6, with 9 positions matching TRBD1. The V segment lost 4 bases and the J segment 0 bases; nucleotides outside the gene matches: 5. Germline CDR1 and CDR2: SGHRS and YFSETQ. The CDR3 runs 17 residues.